This TCR beta chain was captured in a study of CD8 T cells in Susac syndrome. After extraction with the RNeasy kit, roughly 0.45 to 1 ug of the RNA was reverse transcribed using random hexamers. TCRdb independently ran MiXCR on the immunoSEQ multiplex PCR reads; one entry per CDR3 protein. This table holds around 200,000 distinct CDR3 sequences, approximately 95% found once. V was clipped by 9 bases and J by 8 bases; unmatched bases: 3. The CDR3 runs to 12 residues. Germline V gives CDR1 KGHDR, CDR2 SFDVKD. The sequence was obtained from a human donor in good health. The V and J genes are TRBV24-1 and TRBJ2-1; 10 bases agree with TRBD1. Source material: CD4+ T cells from PBMCs. This CDR3 reads CATAGTGDEQFF. The CDR3 DNA follows: TGTGCCACCGCCGGGACAGGGGATGAGCAGTTCTTC.